In its sample, the clone carrying this TCR beta chain was seen many times. The antigen remains undetermined. This sample is drawn from a study of neurological immune-mediated disorders. Findings and caveats of the study: In HTLV-1-associated myelopathy, TCR clonal expansion was greatest, whereas multiple sclerosis had the least, falling below healthy controls.

The cell input for sorted libraries was 1 million, and those cells were CD4+ or CD8+ T cells. Trimming stripped 4 bases from V and 0 bases from J, with 22 bases between. The CDR3 extends over 18 amino acids. The V gene's germline CDR1 is DFQATT and CDR2 SNEGSKA (reference sequence). 5'RACE with 10-nucleotide random UMIs produced the cDNA. MiXCR was run by TCRdb on the 5' RACE reads, yielding one entry per CDR3 protein. The data hold approximately 38,000 distinct CDR3 sequences, with under 14% observed a single time. Sequencing input: CD4+ T cells from blood. This chain links TRBV20-1 with TRBJ2-1, with unresolved D. The TCR comes from a woman aged 25 to 39 with HTLV-1-associated myelopathy (HAM/TSP). CDR3 sequence reads: CSAKDGKKGKSSYNEQFF. The CDR3, as DNA: TGCAGTGCTAAGGACGGAAAAAAAGGGAAAAGCTCCTACAATGAGCAGTTCTTC.